The rows below give T cell receptor beta chains drawn from one sample of a study of blood T cells in healthy people across ages. One entry per CDR3 protein, called by TCRdb with MiXCR from the 5' RACE reads. This sample has under 1,000,000 distinct CDR3 sequences, with roughly 35% found just once. Sequencing input: blood. These receptors were taken from a man between 18 and 35 years old in good health. The CDR3 runs from the conserved cysteine through the conserved F or W. D genes are given only for firm matches. Clone size, where shown, is once, few, many, or a class for clones that have expanded.

>TRBJ2-5|NA|many|TRBV7-2
TGTGCCAGCAGCTTGGAGTACCAAGAGACCCAGTACTTC
CASSLEYQETQYF
>TRBJ2-1|TRBD2|few|TRBV12-3/TRBV12-4
TGTGCCAGCACCTTGACTAGCGGGGGCCCTTACAATGAGCAGTTCTTC
CASTLTSGGPYNEQFF
>TRBJ2-2|TRBD1|NA|TRBV9
TGTGCCAGCAGCCTAACCGGGACAGCAAACACCGGGGAGCTGTTTTTT
CASSLTGTANTGELFF
>TRBJ1-5|NA|many|TRBV4-3
TGCGCCAGCAGCCAAGATTTAAGAGGGGGCAATCAGCCCCAGCATTTT
CASSQDLRGGNQPQHF
>TRBJ2-1|TRBD2|NA|TRBV7-9
TGTGCCAGCAGCGTCTCACCGGGACTAGATCCCAATGAGCGGTTCTTC
CASSVSPGLDPNERFF
>TRBJ1-4|TRBD1|NA|TRBV4-1
TGCGCCAGCAGCGACAGGACAGGGGGCCCCTTATGGGAAAAACTGTTTTTT
CASSDRTGGPLWEKLFF
>TRBJ2-5|NA|few|TRBV7-2
TGTGCCAGCACCGAAAGGGGGGTACAAGAGACCCAGTACTTC
CASTERGVQETQYF
>TRBJ2-2|NA|NA|TRBV2
TGTGCCAGCAGCCCGCGACACCTGAACACCGGGGAGCTGTTTTTT
CASSPRHLNTGELFF
>TRBJ2-5|NA|many|TRBV7-9
TGTGCCAGCAGCCGCTATCCGTCCTTCATACCATACCAAGAGACCCAGTACTTC
CASSRYPSFIPYQETQYF
>TRBJ2-4|NA|NA|TRBV4-1
TGCGCCAGCAGCCAAGTTCACGGCCCCAAAAACATTCAGTACTTC
CASSQVHGPKNIQYF
>TRBJ2-7|TRBD2|few|TRBV7-2
TGTGCCAGCAGCTTAGTAGGCGGGGGGGTCGACGAGCAGTACTTC
CASSLVGGGVDEQYF
>TRBJ2-4|NA|NA|TRBV5-1
TGCGCCAGCAGCTTGGTGAGGGGGGACTCTATTGGGGAAAACATTCAGTACTTC
CASSLVRGDSIGENIQYF
>TRBJ2-5|NA|NA|TRBV12-3/TRBV12-4
TGTGCCAGCAGCCGGGACTTGTACCAAGAGACCCAGTACTTC
CASSRDLYQETQYF
>TRBJ2-3|TRBD2|NA|TRBV20-1
TGCAGTGCTAACCCGGGACTAGCATCAGATACGCAGTATTTT
CSANPGLASDTQYF
>TRBJ1-6|NA|few|TRBV2
TGTGCCACCCTGGGACAACGAAATTCACCCCTCCACTTT
CATLGQRNSPLHF
>TRBJ1-1|NA|few|TRBV4-3
TGCGCCAGCAGCCAAGAGATCGGCTCGCTAGGGGCCAGGAACACTGAAGCTTTCTTT
CASSQEIGSLGARNTEAFF
>TRBJ1-1|NA|NA|TRBV7-9
TGTGCCAGCAGCCCCCAGCTGACCACTGAAGCTTTCTTT
CASSPQLTTEAFF
>TRBJ1-2|NA|few|TRBV20-1
TGCAGTGCTCGCCGAGGGGCGGGGGGCTACACCTTC
CSARRGAGGYTF
>TRBJ2-1|TRBD2|NA|TRBV20-1
TGCAGTGTTCTTGGGACTAGCGGGAGCTATGAGCAGTTCTTC
CSVLGTSGSYEQFF
>TRBJ2-3|TRBD1|NA|TRBV12-3/TRBV12-4
TGTGCCAGCACCAATATGGGAGGGACAGGGGACAGGGCAGATACGCAGTATTTT
CASTNMGGTGDRADTQYF
>TRBJ2-4|TRBD2|few|TRBV20-1
TGCAGTGCTAGAGATGGAGCGGGCTGGGGGGGCATTCAGTACTTC
CSARDGAGWGGIQYF
>TRBJ1-2|TRBD1|NA|TRBV6-2/TRBV6-3
TGTGCCAGCAGTTACTTATTGACAGGGCACTATGGCTACACCTTC
CASSYLLTGHYGYTF
>TRBJ2-3|NA|few|TRBV6-6
TGTGCCAGCAACCACGGAGATACGCAGTATTTT
CASNHGDTQYF
>TRBJ1-2|TRBD1|NA|TRBV11-2
TGTGCCAGCAGCTTAAAAGGGGGCAACCATGGCTACACCTTC
CASSLKGGNHGYTF
>TRBJ2-3|NA|NA|TRBV12-5
TGTGCTAGTGGTCAAACGACAGTATCTAGCACAGATACGCAGTATTTT
CASGQTTVSSTDTQYF
>TRBJ2-1|TRBD2|few|TRBV6-1
TGTGCCAGCAGTGCGCTAGCGGGGGGGTACGATGAGCAGTTCTTC
CASSALAGGYDEQFF